This T cell receptor (beta chain) was captured in a study of graft-versus-host responses after intestinal transplantation. Study-wide background: Multivisceral, liver-intestinal, or isolated intestinal transplants were received by the recipients.

The data were produced by immunoSEQ multiplex PCR, yet TCRdb's version contains in-frame clones alone and is incomplete. Of some 25,000 clones in the sample, approximately 95% were seen once. Germline lookup yields CDR1 SGHVS and CDR2 FQNEAQ. Trimming shortened V by 2 bases and J by 6 bases, and 14 bases separated the two germline ends. This CDR3 contains 16 residues. The chain uses TRBV7-8 and TRBJ1-6, with D perhaps TRBD1 (6 bases). The clonotype was recovered from a human patient who received an intestinal transplant, so some T cells may come from the graft donor. This sample comprised PBMCs, obtained 18 days after transplant. CDR3 DNA: TGTGCCAGCAGCTTATATGGGGGGGCTGGTAATTCACCCCTCCACTTT. Protein product: CASSLYGGAGNSPLHF.